The sequence of this TCR beta chain was determined in a study of PD-L1 blockade in urothelial cancer. Study summary: Patients' prior chemotherapy regimens numbered 0 to 3. A median about 140,000 T cells were found in blood samples.

With V trimmed by 8 bases and J by 0 bases, 4 bases remained unmatched. Per germline, CDR1 MNHEY and CDR2 SVGAGI. The CDR3 is made up of 14 amino acids. Sample time point: peripheral blood 6 weeks after treatment start. Study-level points and caveats: At 3 weeks on treatment, tumor-associated clones expanded more with durable benefit.

About this clone itself: Its antigen is not identified.

TCR analog templates of synthetic origin were spiked into each PCR. Method: immunoSEQ multiplex PCR; TCRdb's copy keeps in-frame clones and lacks some. This sample has around 46,000 clones; 88% occur once, and the top ten carry about 2.6%. The V and J genes are TRBV6-5 and TRBJ2-4, with 7 bases lining up with TRBD2. This clonotype originated in a man aged 60-69 years with urothelial cancer. The source was PBMCs, collected around atezolizumab (anti-PD-L1) treatment. This CDR3 reads CASGSGLAKNIQYF. As DNA, the CDR3 is TGTGCCAGCGGTAGCGGGCTAGCCAAAAACATTCAGTACTTC.